What follows is one T cell receptor beta chain and its context. Its antigen is unknown. This sample stems from a study of OX40 agonist ivuxolimab in advanced cancers. The wider study: Antecedent anti-PD-1, anti-PD-L1 or anti-CTLA-4 therapy was permissible, with roughly 36% having received some. Whole-study results and caveats: At 0.1 to 3.0 mg/kg and by week 6, clonal expansion occurred in CD4+ and CD8+ blood T cells. The study found that CD8+ T cells averaged more expanded clones than CD4+. Nonresponders included some who also had low normalized T-cell clonal expansion.

Germline loops: CDR1 SGDLS, CDR2 YYNGEE. The CDR3 is made up of 14 amino acids. Losses at the gene ends were 0 bases for V and 2 bases for J; bases not matched to a gene: 2. Produced via immunoSEQ multiplex PCR; TCRdb's table is partial and in-frame only. The data hold over 20,000 clones, with just under 90% observed a single time. The V gene is TRBV9, the J gene TRBJ2-7, with TRBD1 matching 7 bases. The receptor comes from an adult with an advanced solid tumor such as melanoma, head and neck, liver or kidney cancer. The material was CD4+ or CD8+ T cells sorted from blood, obtained in a trial of the OX40 agonist ivuxolimab. The CDR3 DNA follows: TGTGCCAGCAGCGTAGGGGGACAGACCTACGAGCAGTACTTC. It encodes CASSVGGQTYEQYF.